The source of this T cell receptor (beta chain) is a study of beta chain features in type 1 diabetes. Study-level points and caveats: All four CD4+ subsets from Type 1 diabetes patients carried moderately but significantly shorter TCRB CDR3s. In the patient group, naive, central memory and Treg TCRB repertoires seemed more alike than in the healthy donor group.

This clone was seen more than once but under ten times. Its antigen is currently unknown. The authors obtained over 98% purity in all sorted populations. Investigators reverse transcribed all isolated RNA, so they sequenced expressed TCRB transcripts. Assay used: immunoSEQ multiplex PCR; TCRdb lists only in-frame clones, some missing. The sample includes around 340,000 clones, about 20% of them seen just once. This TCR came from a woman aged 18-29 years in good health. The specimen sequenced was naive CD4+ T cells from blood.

CDR3 coding DNA: TGTGCCAGCAGCTTATCGAGACAGGAAGAGACCCAGTACTTC. Translating it yields CASSLSRQEETQYF. This chain uses TRBV7-9 with TRBJ2-5; maybe TRBD1 (6 bases). Germline assignment: CDR1 SEHNR and CDR2 FQNEAQ (reference sequence). V was clipped by 2 bases and J by 3 bases, with 10 bases between them. This CDR3 is built from 14 residues.